The 22 T cell receptor beta chains reported below all come from one sample, sequenced in a study of blood T cell repertoires in COVID-19. Profiling relied on immunoSEQ multiplex PCR, and the TCRdb table lists in-frame clones only, not all of them. The data show tens of thousands of clones, 85% to 90% seen once. The sequenced sample was peripheral blood. These receptors were obtained from a woman in her 70s with active COVID-19.

The CDR3 sequence: CASSSRQDSGGSYEQYF. DNA of the CDR3: TGTGCCAGCAGCTCCCGACAGGATAGCGGGGGGAGCTACGAGCAGTACTTC. V gene TRBV7-9 combines with J gene TRBJ2-7, with 10 bases aligning to TRBD2. Germline lookup yields CDR1 SEHNR and CDR2 FQNEAQ (reference sequence). The junction had 12 bases not matched to a gene; V was cut back by 4 bases and J by 3 bases. CDR3 length: 17 amino acids.

The CDR3 spells CASSQRWGGPDEQFF. CDR3 DNA: TGCGCCAGCAGCCAAAGGTGGGGAGGCCCCGATGAGCAGTTCTTC. The J gene is TRBJ2-1, the V gene TRBV4-1; the D gene is possibly TRBD2 (6 bases). CDR3 length equals 15 residues. Germline CDR1 is MGHRA and CDR2 is YSYEKL. Trimming removed 2 bases from V and 8 bases from J, with 16 bases in between.

The chain combines TRBV7-6 with TRBJ2-7, with D possibly TRBD2 on 5 matching bases. Germline loops: CDR1 SGHVS, CDR2 FNYEAQ. Trimming took off 3 bases at V and 5 bases at J, with 5 bases between the two ends. This CDR3 has 11 residues. The CDR3 region has the DNA TGTGCCAGCAGCTTCGGGGACGAGCAGTACTTC. It encodes CASSFGDEQYF.

This chain connects TRBV5-1 to TRBJ1-1, with 11 bases lining up with TRBD1. The CDR3 is 20 amino acids. After removal of 0 bases from V and 4 bases from J, the junction contained 17 bases not matched to a gene. Germline V gives CDR1 SGHRS, CDR2 YFSETQ. CDR3: CASSLAHYGTGGTRLTEAFF. Written as DNA, the CDR3 is TGCGCCAGCAGCTTGGCTCATTACGGGACAGGGGGGACCCGGCTCACTGAAGCTTTCTTT. The full variable domain, rest sourced from reference TRBV5-1 and TRBJ1-1, is KAGVTQTPRYLIKTRGQQVTLSCSPISGHRSVSWYQQTPGQGLQFLFEYFSETQRNKGNFPGRFSGRQFSNSRSEMNVSTLELGDSALYLCASSLAHYGTGGTRLTEAFFGQGTRLTVV.

Relative to its sample, this clone is medium-sized (0.01 to 0.1%). The rearrangement uses TRBV4-1 and TRBJ2-7; 8 bases agree with TRBD1. CDR3 length: 13 amino acids. Per germline, CDR1 MGHRA and CDR2 YSYEKL. With 4 bases clipped from V and 2 bases from J, the junction kept 1 base outside the gene matches. The CDR3 region has the DNA TGCGCCAGCAGCCGGACAGGGCCCTACGAGCAGTACTTC. Amino acids: CASSRTGPYEQYF.

This chain links TRBV4-1 with TRBJ2-1; TRBD2 aligns across 14 bases. There are 16 residues in the CDR3. The germline V gene encodes CDR1 MGHRA and CDR2 YSYEKL. V was pared by 4 bases and J by 9 bases, with 8 bases of the junction left unmatched. CDR3: CASSRGTSGGRSEQFF. DNA of the CDR3: TGCGCCAGCAGCCGCGGGACTAGCGGGGGTAGGAGTGAGCAGTTCTTC.

The V call is TRBV6-5, the J call TRBJ1-6, with TRBD1 matching over 7 bases. The CDR3 loop spans 13 amino acids. The V gene end was trimmed by 7 bases and the J gene end by 14 bases; junction bases not matched to a gene: 11. The V gene's germline CDR1 is MNHEY and CDR2 SVGAGI. The chain's CDR3 is CASNRQGSGTLHF. The DNA for the CDR3 is TGTGCCAGCAACAGACAGGGCTCAGGGACCCTCCACTTT.

The chain is built from TRBV19 and TRBJ1-5, with D unresolved. With 2 bases removed from V and 6 bases from J, the gap between germline ends came to 14 bases. The CDR3 totals 15 residues. From germline, CDR1 is LNHDA and CDR2 SQIVND (reference sequence). The CDR3 coding sequence is TGTGCCAGTAGTATACCCCGAAGGGAGATTCAGCCCCAGCATTTT. This translates into CASSIPRREIQPQHF. Full variable domain (outside the CDR3, taken from reference TRBV19 and TRBJ1-5): DGGITQSPKYLFRKEGQNVTLSCEQNLNHDAMYWYRQDPGQGLRLIYYSQIVNDFQKGDIAEGYSVSREKKESFPLTVTSAQKNPTAFYLCASSIPRREIQPQHFGDGTRLSIL.

This sequence joins TRBV24-1 and TRBJ2-3; 9 bases align to TRBD2. Looked up from germline, CDR1 is KGHDR and CDR2 is SFDVKD. This CDR3 is 16 amino acids long. After removal of 4 bases from V and 2 bases from J, the junction contained 6 bases not matched to a gene. CDR3 residues: CATSDMSGGPTDTQYF. CDR3 nucleotide sequence: TGTGCCACCAGTGACATGAGCGGGGGGCCCACAGATACGCAGTATTTT.

The rearrangement joins TRBV6-5 to TRBJ1-4, with D hard to call. The V gene lost 0 bases and the J gene lost 5 bases, with 10 bases spanning the gap. Germline-derived CDR1 and CDR2 are MNHEY and SVGAGI. The CDR3 loop spans 15 amino acids. The CDR3 is CASSYSGSINEKLFF. Here the CDR3 DNA reads TGTGCCAGCAGTTACTCCGGGTCGATAAATGAAAAACTGTTTTTT.

This chain connects TRBV2 to TRBJ2-7, with D perhaps TRBD2 (6 bases). The CDR3 is made up of 11 amino acids. Germline assignment: CDR1 SNHLY and CDR2 FYNNEI. Trimming took 8 bases from V and 5 from J, leaving 10 bases between them. CDR3 sequence (DNA): TGTGCCAGCGGCAGGAGGGACGAGCAGTACTTC. Protein: CASGRRDEQYF.

The V call is TRBV10-3, the J call TRBJ2-5; 8 bases agree with TRBD1. The CDR3 has 13 residues. With 6 bases clipped from V and 3 bases from J, the junction kept 3 bases outside the gene matches. From germline, CDR1 is ENHRY and CDR2 SYGVKD. DNA of the CDR3: TGTGCCATCAGGGACAGGGTCAAAGAGACCCAGTACTTC. Amino acid sequence: CAIRDRVKETQYF.

The chain links TRBV7-6 to TRBJ2-7; 10 bases line up with TRBD1. CDR3 length equals 15 residues. V lost 1 base, J lost 7 bases, and 7 bases stayed unmatched. Germline CDR1 and CDR2: SGHVS and FNYEAQ. The CDR3 protein is CASSLGSDRGREQYF. The CDR3 coding sequence is TGTGCCAGCAGCTTAGGAAGTGACAGGGGGCGTGAGCAGTACTTC.

This chain uses TRBV28 with TRBJ1-1, with a weak D call TRBD1 (6 bases). The length of the CDR3 is 15 residues. The V end lost 3 bases, the J end lost 4 bases, and 15 bases lay between the germline ends. Germline V CDR1 and CDR2: MDHEN, SYDVKM. The CDR3 DNA is TGTGCCAGCAGTTTTTGGGGGGGCCGGAGCACTGAAGCTTTCTTT. Translated: CASSFWGGRSTEAFF.

This clone was detected only once. The rearrangement links TRBV11-3 to TRBJ2-1, with D possibly being TRBD1 (6 bases). The CDR3 consists of 15 residues. Per germline, CDR1 SGHNT and CDR2 YENEEA. The V end lost 5 bases, the J end lost 9 bases, and 20 bases lay between the germline ends. The CDR3 loop is CASSQEQGFLLEQFF. CDR3 coding DNA: TGTGCCAGCAGCCAAGAACAGGGTTTCCTCCTTGAGCAGTTCTTC.

The chain employs TRBV7-2 and TRBJ2-2; weak D call: TRBD1 (6 bases). Looked up from germline, CDR1 is SGHTA and CDR2 is FQGNSA. The V end lost 4 bases, the J end lost 7 bases, and 19 bases lay between the germline ends. This CDR3 comprises 16 residues. CDR3 protein: CASSSLSYRVHGELFF. The DNA for the CDR3 is TGTGCCAGCAGCTCCCTATCTTACAGGGTTCACGGGGAGCTGTTTTTT.

CDR3 bases: TGTGCCAGCAGTTCACAGGACGAGCAGTACTTC. Translated, it gives CASSSQDEQYF. V usage is TRBV6-2 or TRBV6-3 and J usage is TRBJ2-7; a possible D gene is TRBD1 (5 bases). Germline CDR1 is MNHEY and CDR2 is SVGEGT. The CDR3 is 11 amino acids. Deletions cut 4 bases from V and 5 bases from J, with 6 bases between.

CDR3 nucleotide sequence: TGTGCCAGCAGTTTTTCCGGGACAGGGGGCCACGAGCAGTACTTC. It translates to CASSFSGTGGHEQYF. The chain has TRBV6-5 and TRBJ2-7, with 12 bases lining up with TRBD1. Germline lookup yields CDR1 MNHEY and CDR2 SVGAGI. V was clipped by 4 bases and J by 5 bases; unmatched bases: 6. The CDR3 is 15 amino acids.

The gene calls are TRBV27 and TRBJ2-1; TRBD2 agrees at 10 bases. This CDR3 has 17 residues. J lost 11 bases, V lost 2 bases, and 15 bases had no gene match. Germline CDR1 and CDR2: MNHEY and SMNVEV (reference sequence). The CDR3 is CASSLTVQRGGSIQQFF. DNA of the CDR3: TGTGCCAGCAGTTTAACAGTCCAGCGGGGGGGGTCAATACAGCAGTTCTTC.

V usage is TRBV2 and J usage is TRBJ2-5, with 8 nucleotides matching TRBD2. V gave up 1 base and J gave up 7 bases; unmatched junction bases: 5. This CDR3 has 14 amino acids. Looked up from germline, CDR1 is SNHLY and CDR2 is FYNNEI. CDR3: CASSEGSGGRTQYF. The CDR3 region has the DNA TGTGCCAGCAGTGAAGGGAGCGGGGGTAGGACCCAGTACTTC.

Here the CDR3 DNA reads TGTGCCAGCAGTTTACTAGATACGCAGTATTTT. This sequence encodes CASSLLDTQYF. J is TRBJ2-3 and V is TRBV12-3 or TRBV12-4; D is unresolved. With 2 bases removed from V and 5 bases from J, the gap between germline ends came to 2 bases. The length of the CDR3 is 11 residues.

The chain recombines TRBV11-2 with TRBJ2-3; 7 nucleotides match TRBD2. The CDR3 has 15 residues. Looked up from germline, CDR1 is SGHAT and CDR2 is FQNNGV. V was clipped by 2 bases and J by 2 bases; unmatched bases: 4. The CDR3 DNA reads as TGTGCCAGCAGCTTATCGCGGGGGTACACAGATACGCAGTATTTT. This codes for CASSLSRGYTDTQYF.